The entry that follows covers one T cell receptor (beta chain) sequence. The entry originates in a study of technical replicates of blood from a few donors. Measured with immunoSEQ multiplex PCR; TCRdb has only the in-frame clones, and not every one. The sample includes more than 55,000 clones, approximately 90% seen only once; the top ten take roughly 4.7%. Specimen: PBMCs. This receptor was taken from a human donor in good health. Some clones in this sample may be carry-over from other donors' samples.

This CDR3 is CASRVRGNTEAFF. As DNA, the CDR3 is TGTGCCAGCAGGGTAAGGGGGAACACTGAAGCTTTCTTT. The chain has TRBV2 and TRBJ1-1; possibly TRBD1 for D (5 bases). Germline V gene lookup returns CDR1 SNHLY and CDR2 FYNNEI. The V end was cut by 6 bases, the J end by 1 base, with 9 bases between. The CDR3 spans 13 residues.